A selection of T cell receptor beta chains follows, all from one sample in a study of read filtering for tumor transcriptome and immune sequencing. TCRdb ran MiXCR on the reads and lists one entry per CDR3 protein. Of around 30,000 distinct CDR3 sequences in the sample, approximately 17% were seen once. The sample taken for sequencing was a population of CD138-negative cells sorted from bone marrow. The receptor set was obtained from a donor at least 40 years old with multiple myeloma. CDR3s include the opening cysteine and the closing phenylalanine or tryptophan. Fields, in order: clone size, J gene, V gene, D gene, CDR3 DNA, CDR3 protein. The D gene is left open where the match is weak. Clone sizes are given selectively: once, few, many, or a class where the clone is expanded.

>many|TRBJ2-5|TRBV24-1|-
TGTGCCACCAGTGCTGCTGCGGGGGAGACCCAGTACTTC
CATSAAAGETQYF
>many|TRBJ1-5|TRBV19|-
TGTGCCAGTAGCCCTCGCAAGGGGAAGGGCAATCAGCCCCAGCATTTT
CASSPRKGKGNQPQHF
>many|TRBJ2-3|TRBV4-1|-
TGCGCCAGCAGCCAAATGGGCCCAGATACGCAGTATTTT
CASSQMGPDTQYF
>many|TRBJ2-7|TRBV11-2|TRBD1
TGTGCCAGCAGCTTAGTAGGGACAGATACAACCTACGAGCAGTACTTC
CASSLVGTDTTYEQYF
>many|TRBJ2-7|TRBV7-9|TRBD1
TGTGCCAGCAGCTTGGGACAGGGAAGTCAGGTGCAGTACTTC
CASSLGQGSQVQYF
>many|TRBJ1-2|TRBV20-1|-
TGCAGTGCGGATAACAAAGTGAACGGCTATGGCTACACCTTC
CSADNKVNGYGYTF
>once|TRBJ2-7|TRBV24-1|-
TGTGCCACCAGTGATTCAACAGGGAGTAGAGACAACGTGCAGTACTTC
CATSDSTGSRDNVQYF
>many|TRBJ2-3|TRBV12-3/TRBV12-4|-
TGTGCCAGCAGTTTAATTGTCACAGATACGCAGTATTTT
CASSLIVTDTQYF
>many|TRBJ2-1|TRBV20-1|TRBD2
TGCAGTGCTAGAGGGGTTAGCGGGGAATCCTACAATGAGCAGTTCTTC
CSARGVSGESYNEQFF
>many|TRBJ1-4|TRBV29-1|-
TGCAGCGTGGTTGCAACTAATGAAAAACTGTTTTTT
CSVVATNEKLFF
>-|TRBJ1-1|TRBV5-1|-
TGCGCCAGCAGCAAGGGGAGCGCTGAAGCTTTCTTT
CASSKGSAEAFF
>many|TRBJ2-1|TRBV6-2/TRBV6-3|TRBD1
TGTGCCAGCAGTTACGCCCCGGGACAGGCGTACAATGAGCAGTTCTTC
CASSYAPGQAYNEQFF
>-|TRBJ2-6|TRBV2|-
TGCGCCAGCAGTCAACGGGGTTATGGGGCCAACGTCCTGACTTTC
CASSQRGYGANVLTF
>few|TRBJ2-1|TRBV10-1|-
TGCACCAGCAGTGAGTCGGAGAGGAGCTCCTTCAATGAGCAGTTCTTC
CTSSESERSSFNEQFF